This section outlines one T cell receptor (beta chain) sequence together with its context. What this receptor recognizes is not known. No base quality values were provided; no much bigger clone lies one nucleotide off. The method was the immunoSEQ multiplex PCR assay. The clones in this table, taken by TCRdb from immuneACCESS, are in-frame only. Not every clone is retained; where verified, under half of the shortfall comes from an unresolved V gene, and the cause of the rest is unknown. The sample contains some 400,000 clones, over 90% of them found a single time. Approximately 0.02% of the sample is in the top ten clones. The data were obtained in a study of shared T cell receptors in the human thymus (dated by TCRdb to about 2021). A note on the overall study: The study examined how self-reactive, shared T-cell receptor alpha chains are generated in the human thymus.

Looking up the germline V gene yields CDR1 MGHRA and CDR2 YSYEKL. Measured from the cysteine to the phenylalanine, the CDR3 is 13 residues long. Of the read, only the CDR3 DNA is kept; its 39 bases are in frame from base 1. Between the V and J ends, shortened by 1 base and 5 bases respectively, the junction contains 8 bases. The specimen was thymocytes. The chain uses TRBV4-1 and TRBJ1-1; possibly the D gene is TRBD1, per 5 matching bases. The receptor comes from a human donor. The DNA is TGCGCCAGCAGCCAAGGGGGACGGACTGAAGCTTTCTTT. Its coded protein is CASSQGGRTEAFF.